This T cell receptor (beta chain) was sequenced for a study of early T cells in non-severe SARS-CoV-2 infection. In germline, CDR1 is MNHNY, CDR2 SVGAGI (reference sequence). The CDR3 extends over 16 amino acids. V shed 2 bases and J 3 bases; nucleotides not matched to a gene: 5. TCRdb redid the calling of the 5' RACE reads with MiXCR, one entry per CDR3 protein. The table shows tens of thousands of distinct CDR3 sequences, with 14% occurring only once. The clonotype was recovered from an adult who was a healthcare worker with PCR-confirmed SARS-CoV-2 infection or an uninfected control (not recorded which). This chain joins TRBV6-6 and TRBJ1-5, with TRBD1 identical over 9 bases. Sequencing was performed on whole blood. The CDR3 DNA is TGTGCCAGCAGTTACCCGGGACAGGGCGTCAATCAGCCCCAGCATTTT. As protein: CASSYPGQGVNQPQHF.